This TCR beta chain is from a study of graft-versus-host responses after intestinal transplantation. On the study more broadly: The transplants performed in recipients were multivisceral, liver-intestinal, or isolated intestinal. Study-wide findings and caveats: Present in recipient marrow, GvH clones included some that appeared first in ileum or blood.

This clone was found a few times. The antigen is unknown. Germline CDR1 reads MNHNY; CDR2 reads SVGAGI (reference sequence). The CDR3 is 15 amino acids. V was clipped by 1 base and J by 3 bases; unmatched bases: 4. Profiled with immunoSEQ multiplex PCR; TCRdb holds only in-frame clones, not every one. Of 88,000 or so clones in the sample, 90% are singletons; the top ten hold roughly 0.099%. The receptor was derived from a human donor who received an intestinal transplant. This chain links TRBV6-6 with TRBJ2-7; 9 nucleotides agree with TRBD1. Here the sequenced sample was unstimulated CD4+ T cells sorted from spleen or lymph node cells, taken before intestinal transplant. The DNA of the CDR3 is TGTGCCAGCAGTTACTTGGACAGGGGTATCTACGAGCAGTACTTC. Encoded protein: CASSYLDRGIYEQYF.